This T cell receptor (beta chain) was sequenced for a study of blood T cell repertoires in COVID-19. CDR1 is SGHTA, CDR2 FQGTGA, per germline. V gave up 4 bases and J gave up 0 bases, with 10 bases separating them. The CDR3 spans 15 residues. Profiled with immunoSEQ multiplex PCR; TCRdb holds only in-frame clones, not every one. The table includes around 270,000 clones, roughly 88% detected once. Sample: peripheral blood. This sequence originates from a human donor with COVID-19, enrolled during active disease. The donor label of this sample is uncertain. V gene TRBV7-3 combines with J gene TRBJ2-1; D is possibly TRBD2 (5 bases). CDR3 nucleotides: TGTGCCAGCAGCTACGGAGCGGTCTCCTACAATGAGCAGTTCTTC. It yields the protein CASSYGAVSYNEQFF.